A single sample gave rise to the 6 T cell receptor beta chains below, sequenced in a study of cytomegalovirus exposure and HLA in healthy donors. In the PCR, 60 Vbeta and 13 Jbeta primers were used. Sequenced by immunoSEQ multiplex PCR; TCRdb stores in-frame clones only, minus some. The sample records 210,000 or so clones, roughly 73% being singletons. Sequencing was performed on PBMCs. These receptors were taken from a woman aged 25 to 45 in good health and CMV-seropositive.

Points on this clone: At the DNA level, this CDR3 is encoded by other sequences in the same sample as well. The chain recombines TRBV7-9 with TRBJ2-7, with D possibly being TRBD2 (5 bases). Trimming left V 3 bases short and J 1 base short, with 7 bases between. Germline V lookup: CDR1 SEHNR, CDR2 FQNEAQ (reference sequence). CDR3 size: 13 residues. The CDR3 spells CASSLDLSYEQYF. The CDR3 region has the DNA TGTGCCAGCAGCTTGGACTTATCCTACGAGCAGTACTTC. The whole variable domain, filled in from reference TRBV7-9 and TRBJ2-7, reads DTGVSQNPRHKITKRGQNVTFRCDPISEHNRLYWYRQTLGQGPEFLTYFQNEAQLEKSRLLSDRFSAERPKGSFSTLEIQRTEQGDSAMYLCASSLDLSYEQYFGPGTRLTVT.

The count of this clone is one. The rearrangement joins TRBV30 to TRBJ1-2; D gene unclear. Germline assignment: CDR1 GTSNPN and CDR2 SVGIG (reference sequence). This CDR3 is 15 amino acids long. Trimming took 2 bases from V and 0 from J, leaving 13 bases between them. The DNA of the CDR3 is TGTGCCTGGAGTCTAGTAGATCGGCCTAACTATGGCTACACCTTC. Its protein is CAWSLVDRPNYGYTF.

A note on this clone: This specimen includes other DNA sequences encoding the same CDR3. The chain links TRBV7-2 to TRBJ1-5; D is undetermined. V was shortened by 3 bases and J by 4 bases, with 7 bases between the two germline ends. The CDR3 contains 13 residues. CDR1 is SGHTA, CDR2 FQGNSA, per germline. CDR3 in amino acids: CASSFSPNQPQHF. Written as DNA, the CDR3 is TGTGCCAGCAGCTTCAGTCCGAATCAGCCCCAGCATTTT.

This clone was found once. The rearrangement links TRBV30 to TRBJ2-7, with D perhaps TRBD1 (6 bases). The CDR3 has 13 amino acids. Between the trimmed V and J ends, which lost 2 bases and 7 bases, there was a span of 15 bases. The germline CDR1 and CDR2 sequences are GTSNPN and SVGIG (reference sequence). The CDR3 reads CAWSHTGKGEQYF. CDR3 DNA sequence: TGTGCCTGGAGTCATACAGGGAAGGGGGAGCAGTACTTC.

V is TRBV4-3 and J is TRBJ1-2, with D tentatively TRBD1 (5 bases). The V gene lost 0 bases and the J gene lost 5 bases, with 7 bases spanning the gap. The CDR3 is made up of 13 amino acids. CDR1 and CDR2 from the germline V gene are LGHNA and YSLEER. For the CDR3, the DNA is TGCGCCAGCAGCCAAGAGACAGCTTATGGCTACACCTTC. Translation gives CASSQETAYGYTF.

V gene TRBV7-4 combines with J gene TRBJ2-1, with a weak D call TRBD2 (6 bases). Germline CDR1 and CDR2: SGHVT and SQSDAQ. Trimming stripped 5 bases from V and 8 bases from J, with 13 bases between. The CDR3 is 13 amino acids. CDR3 sequence: CASSRLELDEQFF. CDR3 DNA sequence: TGTGCCAGCAGCAGACTAGAGTTGGATGAGCAGTTCTTC. The full variable domain, rest sourced from reference TRBV7-4 and TRBJ2-1, is GAGVSQSPRYKVAKRGRDVALRCDSISGHVTLYWYRQTLGQGSEVLTYSQSDAQRDKSGRPSGRFSAERPERSVSTLKIQRTEQGDSAVYLCASSRLELDEQFFGPGTRLTVL.